Below, 28 T cell receptor beta chains from the same sample are listed, as sequenced in a study of STAT5B mutations in CD4+ large granular lymphocyte leukemia (dated by TCRdb to between 2021 and 2023). Library generation was performed with the immunoSEQ multiplex PCR assay. TCRdb provides this immuneACCESS table in a form limited to in-frame rearrangements. Some clones are lacking; in checked studies, under half of them reflect an unresolved V gene, and why the rest are absent is not known. Within this sample are some 45,000 clones, with approximately 86% of them counted one time only. Less than 3% of the sample rests with the top ten. The sequenced sample consisted of CD4+ T cells from blood buffy coats. The origin of the receptors is a human donor in good health.

This chain connects TRBV10-1 to TRBJ2-7; D is perhaps TRBD1 (5 bases). V lost 2 bases, J lost 0 bases, and 20 bases lay in between. Germline values: CDR1 WNHNN, CDR2 SYGVQD (reference sequence). The CDR3 contains 18 residues. The CDR3: CASSEGNRIGSSSYEQYF. The DNA for the CDR3 is TGCGCCAGCAGTGAGGGGAACAGGATTGGGTCGAGCTCCTACGAGCAGTACTTC.

The chain recombines TRBV4-1 with TRBJ2-1, with 7 bases lining up with TRBD1. The CDR3 consists of 16 residues. V shed 1 base, J shed 5 bases, and the junction held 8 bases outside the gene matches. Germline values: CDR1 MGHRA, CDR2 YSYEKL. The CDR3 coding sequence is TGCGCCAGCAGCCAAGCCTCCGGGACAGCAAACAATGAGCAGTTCTTC. Translating it yields CASSQASGTANNEQFF.

The genes are TRBV2 and TRBJ1-2; perhaps TRBD1 as D (6 bases). Trimming stripped 8 bases from V and 4 bases from J, with 17 bases between. This CDR3 comprises 14 residues. CDR1 SNHLY and CDR2 FYNNEI come from the germline V gene. The CDR3 here is CASQMRGAIYGYTF. Here the CDR3 DNA reads TGTGCCAGCCAAATGAGGGGGGCTATCTATGGCTACACCTTC.

The V gene is TRBV27, the J gene TRBJ2-3; 7 positions match TRBD2. The CDR3 length is 18 residues. Germline trimming cut 2 bases from V and 0 bases from J; bases unmatched to any gene: 11. The germline gives CDR1 MNHEY, CDR2 SMNVEV (reference sequence). The CDR3 region is CASSLRGWASGSTDTQYF. In DNA, the CDR3 is TGTGCCAGCAGTTTAAGGGGTTGGGCTAGCGGTAGCACAGATACGCAGTATTTT.

The J gene is TRBJ2-5, the V gene TRBV9; D uncertain. The V gene's germline CDR1 is SGDLS and CDR2 YYNGEE. V lost 3 bases and J lost 3, with 15 bases in between. This CDR3 is built from 15 residues. CDR3 in amino acids: CASSGFWGREETQYF. CDR3 nucleotide sequence: TGTGCCAGCAGCGGCTTTTGGGGTAGGGAAGAGACCCAGTACTTC. The full variable domain, completed using reference TRBV9 and TRBJ2-5, is DSGVTQTPKHLITATGQRVTLRCSPRSGDLSVYWYQQSLDQGLQFLIQYYNGEERAKGNILERFSAQQFPDLHSELNLSSLELGDSALYFCASSGFWGREETQYFGPGTRLLVL.

V usage is TRBV6-1 and J usage is TRBJ2-5, with 7 nucleotides matching TRBD1. The J call is doubtful: the DNA matches TRBJ2-7 better. The CDR3 spans 14 residues. Germline values: CDR1 MNHNS, CDR2 SASEGT. CDR3 region: CASKTDRVGHEQYF. The CDR3 bases are TGTGCCAGTAAAACTGACAGGGTTGGTCACGAGCAGTACTTC.

The chain's CDR3 is CASSPRDWPPNEQYF. The CDR3 nucleotides read TGTGCCAGCAGCCCCCGGGACTGGCCGCCCAACGAGCAGTACTTC. The chain couples TRBV14 to TRBJ2-7, with D maybe TRBD2 (6 bases). Trimming left V 4 bases short and J 5 bases short, with 18 bases between. From germline, CDR1 is SGHDN and CDR2 FVKESK. CDR3 length: 15 amino acids.

V is TRBV30 and J is TRBJ2-7, with D uncertain. V lost 2 bases and J 0 bases, leaving 14 bases between the germline ends. The CDR3 has 15 residues. The germline gives CDR1 GTSNPN, CDR2 SVGIG (reference sequence). The CDR3: CAWSSISRISYEQYF. The CDR3 region has the DNA TGTGCCTGGAGTTCCATAAGCCGGATCTCCTACGAGCAGTACTTC.

This chain links TRBV5-1 with TRBJ1-1; D gene ambiguous. The CDR3 is 13 residues long. Germline lookup yields CDR1 SGHRS and CDR2 YFSETQ. With 0 bases removed from V and 6 bases from J, the gap between germline ends came to 9 bases. This chain's CDR3 is CASSLEEGSEAFF. DNA for the CDR3: TGCGCCAGCAGCTTGGAGGAGGGCTCTGAAGCTTTCTTT.

The genes are TRBV11-3 and TRBJ2-1; 12 bases align to TRBD2. The CDR3 spans 14 residues. The trim removed 1 base at V and 10 bases at J, leaving 2 bases unmatched. Germline V gives CDR1 SGHNT, CDR2 YENEEA. This CDR3 reads CASSLGTSGTEQFF. The CDR3 DNA reads TGTGCCAGCAGCTTAGGGACTAGCGGGACGGAGCAGTTCTTC.

J is TRBJ1-5 and V is TRBV2; D is unresolved. V gave up 5 bases and J gave up 5 bases, with 13 bases separating them. Germline assignment: CDR1 SNHLY and CDR2 FYNNEI. This CDR3 has 14 residues. The CDR3 reads CASSSDLEYQPQHF. The DNA for the CDR3 is TGTGCCAGCAGTTCGGACCTGGAGTATCAGCCCCAGCATTTT. The full variable domain, in which reference TRBV2 and TRBJ1-5 provide the parts outside the CDR3, is EPEVTQTPSHQVTQMGQEVILRCVPISNHLYFYWYRQILGQKVEFLVSFYNNEISEKSEIFDDQFSVERPDGSNFTLKIRSTKLEDSAMYFCASSSDLEYQPQHFGDGTRLSIL.

This chain connects TRBV7-2 to TRBJ2-7; TRBD2 matches 7 bases. CDR3 size: 14 residues. Germline V gives CDR1 SGHTA, CDR2 FQGNSA. V trimming: 5 bases; J trimming: 0 bases; junction bases outside the gene matches: 4. The CDR3 reads CASSPGGSSYEQYF. CDR3 nucleotide sequence: TGTGCCAGCAGCCCTGGCGGGAGCTCCTACGAGCAGTACTTC.

This clone was found once. Additional DNA sequences in this sample encode the identical CDR3. The V and J genes are TRBV5-1 and TRBJ1-4; D remains unclear. Germline CDR1 reads SGHRS; CDR2 reads YFSETQ. This CDR3 has 15 amino acids. V shed 0 bases and J shed 2 bases, with 8 bases lying between them. The CDR3 DNA follows: TGCGCCAGCAGCTTGGGCGGATCCACTAATGAAAAACTGTTTTTT. Translating gives CASSLGGSTNEKLFF.

This chain connects TRBV25-1 to TRBJ2-1; D ambiguous. The V gene lost 6 bases and the J gene lost 10 bases, with 13 bases spanning the gap. Germline CDR1 is MGHDK and CDR2 is SYGVNS. The CDR3 consists of 12 residues. The CDR3 DNA reads as TGTGCCAGCAGCCGTATCCCGGGCGAGCAGTTCTTC. Protein: CASSRIPGEQFF.

This clone occurred once. The V gene is TRBV27, the J gene TRBJ2-1; D is ambiguous. This CDR3 has 13 amino acids. The germline gives CDR1 MNHEY, CDR2 SMNVEV (reference sequence). The ends were cut back, 9 bases at V and 2 bases at J, with 11 bases in the middle. In nucleotides, the CDR3 is TGTGCCAGGTGGGCGCCTACCTACAATGAGCAGTTCTTC. Translation gives CARWAPTYNEQFF.

The chain carries TRBV19 and TRBJ1-2; D unresolved. CDR1 and CDR2 from the germline V gene are LNHDA and SQIVND (reference sequence). This CDR3 spans 15 amino acids. Deletions cut 2 bases from V and 3 bases from J, with 13 bases between. The CDR3 spells CASSILLSADYGYTF. DNA of the CDR3: TGTGCCAGTAGTATATTACTTTCGGCAGACTATGGCTACACCTTC.

The V call is TRBV4-1, the J call TRBJ2-1, with TRBD2 as a possible D gene (5 bases). The length of the CDR3 is 15 residues. Trimming pared 1 base from V and 7 bases from J, leaving 14 bases between. The germline gives CDR1 MGHRA, CDR2 YSYEKL. Here the CDR3 reads CASSQATNLRNEQFF. The CDR3 region has the DNA TGCGCCAGCAGCCAAGCGACTAACCTTAGGAATGAGCAGTTCTTC.

V gene TRBV19 combines with J gene TRBJ2-3; 8 positions match TRBD1. Germline trimming cut 3 bases from V and 5 bases from J; bases unmatched to any gene: 4. This CDR3 comprises 14 residues. The V gene's germline CDR1 is LNHDA and CDR2 SQIVND (reference sequence). CDR3 protein: CASSMDRVEDTQYF. The DNA of the CDR3 is TGTGCCAGTAGTATGGACAGGGTGGAAGATACGCAGTATTTT.

This chain uses TRBV19 with TRBJ1-2; D perhaps matches TRBD1 (6 bases). Per germline, CDR1 LNHDA and CDR2 SQIVND (reference sequence). V lost 1 base and J lost 4, with 16 bases in between. The CDR3 consists of 16 residues. The DNA of the CDR3 is TGTGCCAGTAGTATAGCCCCAAACAGGGCCAGCTATGGCTACACCTTC. This sequence encodes CASSIAPNRASYGYTF.

This chain links TRBV5-1 with TRBJ1-1; D is undetermined. The CDR3 has 14 amino acids. Germline CDR1 reads SGHRS; CDR2 reads YFSETQ. The V and J ends lost 4 bases and 1 base respectively, with 11 bases between them. The CDR3 protein is CASSPTQTNTEAFF. The DNA of the CDR3 is TGCGCCAGCAGCCCCACCCAAACGAACACTGAAGCTTTCTTT.

The chain couples TRBV19 to TRBJ1-1, with 9 bases aligning to TRBD1. The germline V gene encodes CDR1 LNHDA and CDR2 SQIVND (reference sequence). V shed 10 bases and J 2 bases; nucleotides not matched to a gene: 8. This CDR3 has 14 amino acids. CDR3 sequence: CATMDRGRNTEAFF. CDR3 DNA sequence: TGTGCCACCATGGACAGGGGACGTAACACTGAAGCTTTCTTT.

This chain uses TRBV6-6 with TRBJ1-1; D possibly corresponds to TRBD1 (5 bases). CDR1 and CDR2 (germline): MNHNY, SVGAGI (reference sequence). This CDR3 has 13 residues. Trimming took 1 base from V and 3 from J, leaving 6 bases between them. The CDR3 DNA reads TGTGCCAGCAGTTACTTCAGGGACACTGAAGCTTTCTTT. This translates into CASSYFRDTEAFF.

The chain is built from TRBV19 and TRBJ1-2; 7 bases agree with TRBD1. CDR3 length: 15 amino acids. J was trimmed by 6 bases and V by 6 bases; bases with no gene match: 13. Germline V CDR1 and CDR2: LNHDA, SQIVND (reference sequence). In DNA, the CDR3 is TGTGCCAGTAGCCCCCAGGGACAGCGAAAGGATGGCTACACCTTC. Its translation: CASSPQGQRKDGYTF.

This sequence joins TRBV7-2 and TRBJ2-4; no firm D call. The CDR3 is made up of 16 amino acids. Germline-derived CDR1 and CDR2 are SGHTA and FQGNSA. V lost 0 bases and J 0 bases, leaving 9 bases between the germline ends. In DNA, the CDR3 is TGTGCCAGCAGCTTAGCAGCTGTACTAGCCAAAAACATTCAGTACTTC. This sequence encodes CASSLAAVLAKNIQYF.

This chain links TRBV29-1 with TRBJ1-3; D gene ambiguous. V shed 2 bases and J shed 0 bases, with 2 bases lying between them. Germline values: CDR1 SQVTM, CDR2 ANQGSEA. This CDR3 spans 12 amino acids. The CDR3: CSVEISGNTIYF. CDR3 coding DNA: TGCAGCGTTGAAATCTCTGGAAACACCATATATTTT. The full variable domain, rest sourced from reference TRBV29-1 and TRBJ1-3, is SAVISQKPSRDICQRGTSLTIQCQVDSQVTMMFWYRQQPGQSLTLIATANQGSEATYESGFVIDKFPISRPNLTFSTLTVSNMSPEDSSIYLCSVEISGNTIYFGEGSWLTVV.

The chain recombines TRBV30 with TRBJ1-2; maybe TRBD1 (6 bases). Germline CDR1 is GTSNPN and CDR2 is SVGIG (reference sequence). V gave up 5 bases and J gave up 8 bases, with 15 bases separating them. The CDR3 runs to 12 residues. CDR3 DNA: TGTGCCTGGGCTCCTTCAGGGGACGGCTACACCTTC. Its translation is CAWAPSGDGYTF.

The V call is TRBV5-1, the J call TRBJ1-5, with no clear D. This CDR3 has 13 amino acids. Germline lookup yields CDR1 SGHRS and CDR2 YFSETQ. With 3 bases removed from V and 7 bases from J, the gap between germline ends came to 11 bases. CDR3 nucleotides: TGCGCCAGCAGCTGGGGTCTAAGGCAGCCCCAGCATTTT. It encodes CASSWGLRQPQHF.

This chain links TRBV18 with TRBJ2-3; D gene ambiguous. With 0 bases removed from V and 5 bases from J, the gap between germline ends came to 6 bases. This CDR3 is 13 amino acids long. Per germline, CDR1 KGHSH and CDR2 LQKENI. The CDR3 region is CASSPPGKDTQYF. The CDR3 nucleotides read TGTGCCAGCTCACCACCGGGTAAAGATACGCAGTATTTT.